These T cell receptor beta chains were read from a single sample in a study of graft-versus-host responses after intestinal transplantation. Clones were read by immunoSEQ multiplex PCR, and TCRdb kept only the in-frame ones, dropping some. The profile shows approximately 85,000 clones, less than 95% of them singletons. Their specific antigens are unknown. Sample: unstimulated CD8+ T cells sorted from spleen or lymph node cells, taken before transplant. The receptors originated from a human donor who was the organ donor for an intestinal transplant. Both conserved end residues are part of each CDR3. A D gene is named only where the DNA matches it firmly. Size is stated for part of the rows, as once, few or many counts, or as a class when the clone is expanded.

cdr3_aa: CSAEGENTGELFF
cdr3_nt: TGCAGCGCGGAAGGGGAGAACACCGGGGAGCTGTTTTTT
j_call: TRBJ2-2
d_call: .
v_call: TRBV29-1
cdr3_length: 13
clone_size: .

cdr3_aa: CASSSYRARAKNIQYF
cdr3_nt: TGTGCCAGCAGTTCCTACAGGGCACGGGCCAAAAACATTCAGTACTTC
j_call: TRBJ2-4
d_call: .
v_call: TRBV6-5
cdr3_length: 16
clone_size: .

cdr3_aa: CASSNRALGYTF
cdr3_nt: TGTGCCAGCTCTAACAGGGCGTTAGGCTACACCTTC
j_call: TRBJ1-2
d_call: .
v_call: TRBV6-1
cdr3_length: 12
clone_size: .

cdr3_aa: CASRQSSYNSPLHF
cdr3_nt: TGCGCCAGCAGGCAGAGCTCCTATAATTCACCCCTCCACTTT
j_call: TRBJ1-6
d_call: .
v_call: TRBV4-1
cdr3_length: 14
clone_size: .

cdr3_aa: CASSQRTSGGDTQYF
cdr3_nt: TGTGCCAGCAGCCAAAGGACTAGCGGGGGGGATACGCAGTATTTT
j_call: TRBJ2-3
d_call: TRBD2
v_call: TRBV2
cdr3_length: 15
clone_size: .

cdr3_aa: CASRPGMTDTQYF
cdr3_nt: TGCGCCAGCCGGCCAGGGATGACAGATACGCAGTATTTT
j_call: TRBJ2-3
d_call: .
v_call: TRBV7-2
cdr3_length: 13
clone_size: .

cdr3_aa: CAWSSPKLGTSGYEQYF
cdr3_nt: TGTGCCTGGAGTAGCCCCAAGTTAGGGACTAGCGGTTACGAGCAGTACTTC
j_call: TRBJ2-7
d_call: TRBD2
v_call: TRBV30
cdr3_length: 17
clone_size: .

cdr3_aa: CASSYGRNYGYTF
cdr3_nt: TGTGCCAGCAGTTACGGCCGGAACTATGGCTACACCTTC
j_call: TRBJ1-2
d_call: .
v_call: TRBV6-5
cdr3_length: 13
clone_size: .

cdr3_aa: CASSLPRERDREHNEQFF
cdr3_nt: TGTGCCAGCAGTTTGCCCCGCGAAAGGGACAGGGAGCACAATGAGCAGTTCTTC
j_call: TRBJ2-1
d_call: TRBD1
v_call: TRBV28
cdr3_length: 18
clone_size: .

cdr3_aa: CASSFGQYNEQFF
cdr3_nt: TGCGCCAGCAGCTTCGGACAGTACAATGAGCAGTTCTTC
j_call: TRBJ2-1
d_call: .
v_call: TRBV5-1
cdr3_length: 13
clone_size: .

cdr3_aa: CASSFTGKMQLDEKLFF
cdr3_nt: TGTGCCAGCTCATTCACAGGAAAAATGCAACTGGATGAAAAACTGTTTTTT
j_call: TRBJ1-4
d_call: .
v_call: TRBV18
cdr3_length: 17
clone_size: .

cdr3_aa: CATSRVRGFEQYF
cdr3_nt: TGTGCCACCAGCAGAGTAAGGGGGTTCGAGCAGTACTTC
j_call: TRBJ2-7
d_call: .
v_call: TRBV15
cdr3_length: 13
clone_size: once

cdr3_aa: CASSLSGFNQPQHF
cdr3_nt: TGTGCCAGCAGTTTATCAGGGTTCAATCAGCCCCAGCATTTT
j_call: TRBJ1-5
d_call: .
v_call: TRBV27
cdr3_length: 14
clone_size: .

cdr3_aa: CASSLAQGAKDTQYF
cdr3_nt: TGTGCCAGCAGCTTAGCACAGGGGGCTAAGGATACGCAGTATTTT
j_call: TRBJ2-3
d_call: TRBD1
v_call: TRBV11-3
cdr3_length: 15
clone_size: .

cdr3_aa: CASSLGTSGTYEQYF
cdr3_nt: TGTGCCAGCAGCCTAGGGACTAGCGGGACTTACGAGCAGTACTTC
j_call: TRBJ2-7
d_call: TRBD2
v_call: TRBV2
cdr3_length: 15
clone_size: .

cdr3_aa: CASSSPGTVIQGGMNTEAFF
cdr3_nt: TGTGCCAGCAGCTCCCCAGGGACAGTCATCCAAGGAGGCATGAACACTGAAGCTTTCTTT
j_call: TRBJ1-1
d_call: TRBD1
v_call: TRBV5-5
cdr3_length: 20
clone_size: .

cdr3_aa: CASKGEAGAKNIQYF
cdr3_nt: TGTGCCAGTAAAGGAGAAGCTGGAGCCAAAAACATTCAGTACTTC
j_call: TRBJ2-4
d_call: .
v_call: TRBV19
cdr3_length: 15
clone_size: .

cdr3_aa: CASSRGQPQETQYF
cdr3_nt: TGTGCCAGCAGCCGTGGACAGCCCCAAGAGACCCAGTACTTC
j_call: TRBJ2-5
d_call: .
v_call: TRBV5-5
cdr3_length: 14
clone_size: once

cdr3_aa: CASSLDYLEQFF
cdr3_nt: TGTGCCAGCAGCTTGGACTACCTAGAGCAGTTCTTC
j_call: TRBJ2-1
d_call: .
v_call: TRBV5-4
cdr3_length: 12
clone_size: .

cdr3_aa: CASSPGGSTEAFF
cdr3_nt: TGTGCCAGCTCACCGGGGGGATCCACTGAAGCTTTCTTT
j_call: TRBJ1-1
d_call: .
v_call: TRBV18
cdr3_length: 13
clone_size: .

cdr3_aa: CASSKDRGHQPQHF
cdr3_nt: TGTGCCAGCAGCAAGGACAGGGGGCATCAGCCCCAGCATTTT
j_call: TRBJ1-5
d_call: TRBD1
v_call: TRBV7-6
cdr3_length: 14
clone_size: .

cdr3_aa: CASSEFTDRLGQETQYF
cdr3_nt: TGTGCCAGCAGTGAATTCACGGACAGGTTGGGCCAAGAGACCCAGTACTTC
j_call: TRBJ2-5
d_call: TRBD1
v_call: TRBV25-1
cdr3_length: 17
clone_size: .

cdr3_aa: CAFGQGGGYGYTF
cdr3_nt: TGTGCCTTCGGACAGGGTGGTGGCTATGGCTACACCTTC
j_call: TRBJ1-2
d_call: TRBD1
v_call: TRBV30
cdr3_length: 13
clone_size: .

cdr3_aa: CASSLSTTGSYGYTF
cdr3_nt: TGTGCCAGCAGTTTATCTACGACAGGGTCGTATGGCTACACCTTC
j_call: TRBJ1-2
d_call: TRBD1
v_call: TRBV27
cdr3_length: 15
clone_size: .

cdr3_aa: CASSLYPDQPQHF
cdr3_nt: TGTGCCAGCAGCCTATACCCCGATCAGCCCCAGCATTTT
j_call: TRBJ1-5
d_call: .
v_call: TRBV27
cdr3_length: 13
clone_size: .

cdr3_aa: CASSFLAGGYRSYEQYF
cdr3_nt: TGTGCCAGCAGTTTTTTAGCGGGGGGCTACCGCTCCTACGAGCAGTACTTC
j_call: TRBJ2-7
d_call: TRBD2
v_call: TRBV28
cdr3_length: 17
clone_size: .

cdr3_aa: CASSSASGGNPYEQYF
cdr3_nt: TGCGCCAGCAGCTCGGCTAGCGGGGGGAACCCGTACGAGCAGTACTTC
j_call: TRBJ2-7
d_call: TRBD2
v_call: TRBV5-1
cdr3_length: 16
clone_size: .

cdr3_aa: CASSVVEGAIGGYTF
cdr3_nt: TGTGCCAGCAGCGTAGTGGAGGGGGCGATTGGAGGCTACACCTTC
j_call: TRBJ1-2
d_call: TRBD1
v_call: TRBV9
cdr3_length: 15
clone_size: .

cdr3_aa: CASSQGRRGETQYF
cdr3_nt: TGCGCCAGCAGCCAAGGCAGGAGGGGAGAGACCCAGTACTTC
j_call: TRBJ2-5
d_call: .
v_call: TRBV4-1
cdr3_length: 14
clone_size: .

cdr3_aa: CASRGQGDSNQPQHF
cdr3_nt: TGTGCCAGTAGAGGACAGGGAGATAGCAATCAGCCCCAGCATTTT
j_call: TRBJ1-5
d_call: TRBD1
v_call: TRBV19
cdr3_length: 15
clone_size: .

cdr3_aa: CASSGPGQHNEQFF
cdr3_nt: TGTGCCAGCAGCGGACCGGGACAGCACAATGAGCAGTTCTTC
j_call: TRBJ2-1
d_call: TRBD1
v_call: TRBV11-2
cdr3_length: 14
clone_size: once

cdr3_aa: CASSFSGDYGYTF
cdr3_nt: TGTGCCAGCAGTTTTTCCGGTGATTATGGCTACACCTTC
j_call: TRBJ1-2
d_call: .
v_call: TRBV27
cdr3_length: 13
clone_size: .

cdr3_aa: CASSLQGLAGGEQYF
cdr3_nt: TGTGCCAGCAGCTTGCAGGGACTAGCGGGGGGCGAGCAGTACTTC
j_call: TRBJ2-7
d_call: TRBD2
v_call: TRBV5-4
cdr3_length: 15
clone_size: .

cdr3_aa: CASSLVGDEQFF
cdr3_nt: TGCGCCAGCAGCTTAGTAGGGGATGAGCAGTTCTTC
j_call: TRBJ2-1
d_call: .
v_call: TRBV5-1
cdr3_length: 12
clone_size: .

cdr3_aa: CASSTTSWTGLRTIYF
cdr3_nt: TGTGCCAGTAGTACTACCTCCTGGACAGGGCTTAGAACCATATATTTT
j_call: TRBJ1-3
d_call: TRBD1
v_call: TRBV19
cdr3_length: 16
clone_size: few

cdr3_aa: CASVGSGSQEQYF
cdr3_nt: TGTGCCAGCGTGGGTAGCGGGAGTCAAGAGCAGTACTTC
j_call: TRBJ2-5
d_call: TRBD2
v_call: TRBV7-6
cdr3_length: 13
clone_size: .

cdr3_aa: CASSPGTDTQYF
cdr3_nt: TGTGCCAGCAGCCCTGGCACAGATACGCAGTATTTT
j_call: TRBJ2-3
d_call: .
v_call: TRBV7-6
cdr3_length: 12
clone_size: .

cdr3_aa: CASSLTGQGIQPQHF
cdr3_nt: TGTGCCAGCAGCCTGACGGGACAGGGAATACAGCCCCAGCATTTT
j_call: TRBJ1-5
d_call: TRBD1
v_call: TRBV7-6
cdr3_length: 15
clone_size: .

cdr3_aa: CASSLGLGGRYNEQFF
cdr3_nt: TGCGCCAGCAGCTTGGGACTGGGGGGACGCTACAATGAGCAGTTCTTC
j_call: TRBJ2-1
d_call: .
v_call: TRBV5-1
cdr3_length: 16
clone_size: .

cdr3_aa: CASSLLGSGGAMETQYF
cdr3_nt: TGTGCCAGCAGTTTATTGGGTAGCGGGGGGGCTATGGAGACCCAGTACTTC
j_call: TRBJ2-5
d_call: TRBD2
v_call: TRBV27
cdr3_length: 17
clone_size: .

cdr3_aa: CASSGLVPEQFF
cdr3_nt: TGTGCCAGCAGCGGACTAGTACCTGAGCAGTTCTTC
j_call: TRBJ2-1
d_call: .
v_call: TRBV9
cdr3_length: 12
clone_size: .

cdr3_aa: CATPSPRGSYEQYF
cdr3_nt: TGTGCCACACCAAGTCCTAGGGGATCCTACGAGCAGTACTTC
j_call: TRBJ2-7
d_call: .
v_call: TRBV11-3
cdr3_length: 14
clone_size: .

cdr3_aa: CASSPTPREPQHF
cdr3_nt: TGTGCCAGCAGCCCGACACCACGGGAGCCCCAGCATTTT
j_call: TRBJ1-5
d_call: .
v_call: TRBV9
cdr3_length: 13
clone_size: .